Described below is a single T cell receptor (beta chain) sequence and its context. Its specificity is unknown. CDR3 size: 15 residues. Germline lookup yields CDR1 MNHEY and CDR2 SVGAGI. V trimming: 5 bases; J trimming: 2 bases; junction bases outside the gene matches: 8. The entry originates in a study of cytomegalovirus exposure and HLA in healthy donors. Findings and limits, study-wide: Most TCRs appeared rarely, but some public TCRs recurred in many donors. V- and J-gene trimming of TCR beta was linked (in a later analysis) to a missense DCLRE1C variant.

60 Vbeta and 13 Jbeta primers were used in PCR. TCRdb's table, derived via immunoSEQ multiplex PCR, lists solely in-frame clones and lacks some. The repertoire holds about 160,000 clones, with roughly 80% as singletons. The sample taken for sequencing was PBMCs. The genes are TRBV6-5 and TRBJ2-7; 8 bases fit TRBD2. This receptor was taken from a male donor in good health and CMV-seropositive. CDR3 nucleotide sequence: TGTGCCAGCAGTAAAACTAGCGGTGGGGCCTACGAGCAGTACTTC. Amino acids: CASSKTSGGAYEQYF.